These 17 T cell receptor beta chains came from one sample sequenced in a study of T cell repertoires in cytomegalovirus infection. TCRdb reanalysed the reads using MiXCR and keeps one entry per CDR3 protein. The sample lists over 150,000 distinct CDR3 sequences; about 18% were seen once. The sequencing input was CD8+ T cells from PBMCs. Receptors originate from a human donor in good health (CMV status not recorded). Some clones in this sample may be carry-over from other donors' samples.

This chain links TRBV6-6 with TRBJ2-5, with D tentatively TRBD1 (7 bases). The germline V gene encodes CDR1 MNHNY and CDR2 SVGAGI (reference sequence). The CDR3 contains 16 residues. V shed 2 bases and J shed 10 bases, with 23 bases lying between them. The CDR3 DNA reads TGTGCCAGCAGTTACGTGGCAGGGGGGTTGACAGTGGACCAGTACTTC. Its protein is CASSYVAGGLTVDQYF.

The chain links TRBV6-2 or TRBV6-3 to TRBJ2-7; 11 bases are shared with TRBD1. The ends lost 4 bases at V and 6 bases at J; junction bases unmatched: 5. This CDR3 spans 14 amino acids. CDR1 and CDR2 (germline): MNHEY, SVGEGT. In DNA form, the CDR3 reads TGTGCCAGCAGTTTGGGACAGGGGGTTTTCGAGCAGTACTTC. This encodes CASSLGQGVFEQYF.

The rearrangement links TRBV7-8 to TRBJ2-5; D not certain. Germline V gene sequence: CDR1 SGHVS, CDR2 FQNEAQ. The CDR3 is 13 amino acids. Trimming pared 5 bases from V and 1 base from J, leaving 8 bases between. This CDR3 reads CASSRAPQETQYF. CDR3 DNA sequence: TGTGCCAGCAGCCGCGCTCCCCAAGAGACCCAGTACTTC.

By proportion, this clonotype is medium-sized (0.01 to 0.1%). The chain's CDR3 is CASSLTGARTDTQYF. The CDR3 coding sequence is TGTGCCAGCAGCTTGACAGGGGCCCGCACAGATACGCAGTATTTT. V gene TRBV7-2 combines with J gene TRBJ2-3, with 8 bases aligning to TRBD1. The CDR3 extends over 15 amino acids. The V gene end was trimmed by 3 bases and the J gene end by 1 base; junction bases not matched to a gene: 3. The germline V gene has CDR1 SGHTA and CDR2 FQGNSA.

This clonotype was seen more than once but under ten times. The V call is TRBV7-9, the J call TRBJ1-1; the D gene is possibly TRBD1 (6 bases). Germline CDR1 reads SEHNR; CDR2 reads FQNEAQ (reference sequence). The CDR3 consists of 15 residues. Trimming took off 5 bases at V and 1 base at J, with 14 bases between the two ends. The CDR3 nucleotides are TGTGCCAGCAGCGCCTCCGGGACACAGAACACTGAAGCTTTCTTT. Protein sequence: CASSASGTQNTEAFF.

The chain uses TRBV6-6 and TRBJ1-5, with 9 positions matching TRBD1. Per the germline V gene, CDR1 is MNHNY and CDR2 is SVGAGI (reference sequence). The CDR3 is made up of 14 amino acids. V dropped 6 bases and J dropped 3; count of bases not matched to a gene: 3. Here the CDR3 reads CASRGTGYNQPQHF. CDR3 DNA: TGTGCCAGCAGGGGGACAGGGTACAATCAGCCCCAGCATTTT.

Only a few counts were recorded for this clonotype. The rearrangement links TRBV7-9 to TRBJ2-2; D gene uncertain. Trimming removed 5 bases at V and 2 bases at J, with 9 bases between. CDR3 length: 14 amino acids. The V gene's germline CDR1 is SEHNR and CDR2 FQNEAQ (reference sequence). The DNA of the CDR3 is TGTGCCAGCAGCCAACCGGAAAACACCGGGGAGCTGTTTTTT. It translates to CASSQPENTGELFF.

The rearrangement links TRBV19 to TRBJ2-7; D ambiguous. Germline loops: CDR1 LNHDA, CDR2 SQIVND (reference sequence). The CDR3 runs 14 residues. Deletions cut 0 bases from V and 3 bases from J, with 9 bases between. The CDR3 nucleotides read TGTGCCAGTAGTATAGAGGACCGCTACTACGAGCAGTACTTC. Translation: CASSIEDRYYEQYF.

The chain carries TRBV6-2 or TRBV6-3 and TRBJ2-7, with D unclear. Trimming stripped 2 bases from V and 11 bases from J, with 13 bases between. Germline V gene sequence: CDR1 MNHEY, CDR2 SVGEGT. The CDR3 spans 12 residues. CDR3 amino acids: CASSYEVRSKYF. The CDR3 DNA follows: TGTGCCAGCAGTTACGAAGTCCGGAGCAAGTACTTC.

This chain connects TRBV27 to TRBJ2-7; D is perhaps TRBD1 (5 bases). Trimming took 5 bases from V and 3 from J, leaving 14 bases between them. The CDR3 loop spans 14 amino acids. Germline-derived CDR1 and CDR2 are MNHEY and SMNVEV (reference sequence). The CDR3: CASSLTATGYEQYF. In nucleotides, the CDR3 is TGTGCCAGCAGTCTCACCGCCACAGGCTACGAGCAGTACTTC.

This clonotype has just a few counts. The chain has TRBV6-6 and TRBJ2-7; D tentatively reads TRBD1 or TRBD2 (5 bases each). The V gene's germline CDR1 is MNHNY and CDR2 SVGAGI (reference sequence). V dropped 4 bases and J dropped 0 bases, with 16 bases sitting between them. This CDR3 contains 16 residues. The CDR3 region is CASSSRSGPSSYEQYF. The CDR3 DNA follows: TGTGCCAGCAGTTCGAGATCGGGGCCCAGCTCCTACGAGCAGTACTTC.

This clonotype has just a few counts. The V gene is TRBV7-2, the J gene TRBJ2-1; possible D gene TRBD2, 5 bases. CDR1 and CDR2 (germline): SGHTA, FQGNSA. The V end lost 1 base, the J end lost 4 bases, and 8 bases lay between the germline ends. The CDR3 sequence is 14 residues long. CDR3 residues: CASSLVPGYNEQFF. CDR3 in DNA: TGTGCCAGCAGCTTAGTACCGGGGTACAATGAGCAGTTCTTC.

At least ten counts were recorded for this clonotype. The gene calls are TRBV11-1 and TRBJ1-1; tentatively, D is TRBD1 (5 bases). Germline assignment: CDR1 SGHAT and CDR2 FQDESV (reference sequence). The V gene lost 5 bases and the J gene lost 1 base, with 20 bases spanning the gap. The CDR3 consists of 17 residues. The DNA for the CDR3 is TGTGCCAGCAGCACCCTATGGGCGGGGACGGAGAACACTGAAGCTTTCTTT. Residues: CASSTLWAGTENTEAFF. Full variable domain (rest looked up from reference TRBV11-1 and TRBJ1-1): EAEVAQSPRYKITEKSQAVAFWCDPISGHATLYWYRQILGQGPELLVQFQDESVVDDSQLPKDRFSAERLKGVDSTLKIQPAELGDSAMYLCASSTLWAGTENTEAFFGQGTRLTVV.

This clonotype was found a few times. The chain employs TRBV14 and TRBJ1-1; D is unclear. Trimming cost V 0 bases and J 10 bases, with 18 bases left between them. The CDR3 runs 15 residues. Germline lookup yields CDR1 SGHDN and CDR2 FVKESK. The CDR3 sequence: CASSQEEHFRSRAFF. The CDR3 bases are TGTGCCAGCAGCCAAGAAGAGCACTTCAGGTCGCGAGCTTTCTTT.

The chain combines TRBV6-2 or TRBV6-3 with TRBJ2-1; 8 bases align to TRBD2. Looked up from germline, CDR1 is MNHEY and CDR2 is SVGEGT. The CDR3 consists of 15 residues. Losses at the gene ends were 4 bases for V and 4 bases for J; bases not matched to a gene: 6. The CDR3 loop is CASSSTGTRYNEQFF. The CDR3, as DNA: TGTGCCAGCAGTTCGACCGGGACTAGATACAATGAGCAGTTCTTC.

This clonotype was counted between two and nine times. This chain uses TRBV6-2 or TRBV6-3 with TRBJ1-5; TRBD1 agrees at 8 bases. This CDR3 contains 14 residues. Trimming at V came to 6 bases and at J to 6 bases, leaving 7 bases not matched to a gene. Germline V gives CDR1 MNHEY, CDR2 SVGEGT. CDR3 nucleotides: TGTGCCAGCAGCTGGACAGGGACCGGTCAGCCCCAGCATTTT. It codes for CASSWTGTGQPQHF.

Concerning this clonotype itself: A much larger clone lies one base from this, so it may be a read error. This CDR3 reads CVSSLDPGFYEQYF. In DNA form, the CDR3 reads TGTGTCAGCAGCTTAGATCCGGGATTCTACGAGCAGTACTTC. The rearrangement links TRBV7-2 to TRBJ2-7; D might be TRBD2 (5 bases). Germline CDR1 SGHTA, CDR2 FQGNSA. The CDR3 is 14 residues long.